Listed below are T cell receptor beta chains from one sample, sequenced in a study of blood T cell repertoires in COVID-19. Clones were read by immunoSEQ multiplex PCR, and TCRdb kept only the in-frame ones, dropping some. Here the sample spans approximately 160,000 clones, about 80% being singletons. Source material: peripheral blood. Receptor source: a man in his 70s who had recovered from COVID-19. Both conserved end residues are part of each CDR3. The D gene is left open where the match is weak. Not every row has a clone size; where given, it reads once, few, many or a size class.

TRBV14	few	-	TRBJ2-2	CASSEQVVRTGELFF	TGTGCCAGCAGCGAACAAGTCGTAAGAACCGGGGAGCTGTTTTTT
TRBV7-9	few	TRBD2	TRBJ2-7	CASSSSSSGAYEQYF	TGTGCCAGCAGCTCAAGTTCTAGCGGGGCTTACGAGCAGTACTTC
TRBV3-1/TRBV3-2	-	TRBD2	TRBJ2-5	CASNQGLAGKETQYF	TGTGCCAGCAACCAGGGACTAGCGGGAAAAGAGACCCAGTACTTC
TRBV2	-	-	TRBJ2-4	CASSPDRGNIQYF	TGTGCCAGCAGCCCGGACAGAGGGAACATTCAGTACTTC
TRBV7-9	-	-	TRBJ1-3	CASRDYSGNTIYF	TGTGCCAGCAGGGACTACTCTGGAAACACCATATATTTT
TRBV5-1	-	-	TRBJ1-1	CASSLDGASNTEAFF	TGCGCCAGCAGCTTGGATGGGGCCTCGAACACTGAAGCTTTCTTT
TRBV5-6	-	-	TRBJ1-3	CASSLEAGVNSGNTIYF	TGTGCCAGCAGCTTGGAGGCAGGGGTCAACTCTGGAAACACCATATATTTT
TRBV12-3/TRBV12-4	-	-	TRBJ1-3	CASRQGDTIYF	TGTGCCAGCAGGCAGGGTGACACCATATATTTT
TRBV5-1	-	-	TRBJ2-7	CASSLRTVGSEQYF	TGCGCCAGCAGCTTGCGGACAGTAGGTTCCGAGCAGTACTTC
TRBV4-1	-	-	TRBJ2-7	CASSHYEVLSYEQYF	TGCGCCAGCAGCCACTACGAGGTCTTGTCCTACGAGCAGTACTTC
TRBV5-1	-	-	TRBJ1-1	CASRGGGNTEAFF	TGCGCCAGCAGGGGCGGGGGGAACACTGAAGCTTTCTTT
TRBV10-3	-	TRBD2	TRBJ2-1	CAIARRELDEQFF	TGTGCCATCGCTCGGCGGGAGCTCGATGAGCAGTTCTTC
TRBV6-4	-	-	TRBJ2-7	CASLRGTYEQYF	TGTGCCAGCTTAAGGGGCACCTACGAGCAGTACTTC
TRBV5-6	-	TRBD1	TRBJ1-4	CASSRTGTNEKLFF	TGTGCCAGCAGCCGGACAGGAACTAATGAAAAACTGTTTTTT
TRBV6-2/TRBV6-3	-	-	TRBJ1-1	CASSNDSWTEAFF	TGTGCCAGCAGTAACGACAGCTGGACTGAAGCTTTCTTT
TRBV5-1	-	TRBD1	TRBJ1-1	CASSKTGGGTEAFF	TGCGCCAGCAGCAAGACAGGGGGAGGCACTGAAGCTTTCTTT
TRBV12-3/TRBV12-4	-	-	TRBJ2-7	CASSLDSSYEQYF	TGTGCCAGCAGTCTGGACAGCTCCTACGAGCAGTACTTC
TRBV9	-	-	TRBJ2-7	CASSPEGAGEQYF	TGTGCCAGCAGCCCCGAAGGGGCAGGGGAGCAGTACTTC
TRBV2	-	-	TRBJ2-1	CASRGASRSSYNEQFF	TGTGCCAGCAGGGGGGCTAGCAGGAGCTCCTACAATGAGCAGTTCTTC
TRBV9	-	TRBD1	TRBJ1-2	CASNRGGGRRTNYGYTF	TGTGCCAGCAACAGGGGTGGGGGACGGAGGACTAACTATGGCTACACCTTC
TRBV21-1	-	-	TRBJ1-2	CASSRQGRGYGYTF	TGTGCCAGCAGCAGACAGGGTAGGGGCTATGGCTACACCTTC
TRBV5-8	-	-	TRBJ2-4	CASSLAGLENIQYF	TGTGCCAGCAGCTTGGCTGGACTGGAAAACATTCAGTACTTC
TRBV10-3	-	TRBD2	TRBJ2-5	CAISDLVSGGSGEKTQYF	TGTGCCATCAGTGATTTGGTTTCGGGAGGGTCGGGGGAAAAAACCCAGTACTTC
TRBV3-1/TRBV3-2	-	TRBD1	TRBJ1-5	CASSQAGTGGNQPQHF	TGTGCCAGCAGCCAAGCGGGGACAGGGGGCAATCAGCCCCAGCATTTT
TRBV6-2/TRBV6-3	-	TRBD2	TRBJ2-2	CASSDPVAGAVGELFF	TGTGCCAGCAGTGATCCGGTAGCGGGAGCGGTCGGGGAGCTGTTTTTT
TRBV3-1/TRBV3-2	-	-	TRBJ2-1	CASSQGLLSYNEQFF	TGTGCCAGCAGCCAAGGACTACTTTCCTACAATGAGCAGTTCTTC
TRBV27	-	TRBD2	TRBJ2-2	CASSPRTSGDTGELFF	TGTGCCAGCAGTCCGCGGACTAGCGGAGACACCGGGGAGCTGTTTTTT
TRBV10-1	once	-	TRBJ1-1	CASRNSLFTEAFF	TGCGCCAGCAGGAACAGCCTGTTCACTGAAGCTTTCTTT
TRBV7-6	-	-	TRBJ2-4	CASSPRAAGLAKNIQYF	TGTGCCAGCAGCCCAAGGGCCGCAGGACTAGCCAAAAACATTCAGTACTTC
TRBV28	once	TRBD2	TRBJ2-7	CASSGGSVYEQYF	TGTGCCAGCTCTGGCGGGAGTGTCTACGAGCAGTACTTC
TRBV3-1/TRBV3-2	few	-	TRBJ1-1	CASSQTTGQIEAFF	TGTGCCAGCAGCCAGACGACAGGACAAATTGAAGCTTTCTTT
TRBV9	-	TRBD2	TRBJ2-1	CASSVTSGSYNEQFF	TGTGCCAGCAGCGTTACTAGCGGGAGCTACAATGAGCAGTTCTTC